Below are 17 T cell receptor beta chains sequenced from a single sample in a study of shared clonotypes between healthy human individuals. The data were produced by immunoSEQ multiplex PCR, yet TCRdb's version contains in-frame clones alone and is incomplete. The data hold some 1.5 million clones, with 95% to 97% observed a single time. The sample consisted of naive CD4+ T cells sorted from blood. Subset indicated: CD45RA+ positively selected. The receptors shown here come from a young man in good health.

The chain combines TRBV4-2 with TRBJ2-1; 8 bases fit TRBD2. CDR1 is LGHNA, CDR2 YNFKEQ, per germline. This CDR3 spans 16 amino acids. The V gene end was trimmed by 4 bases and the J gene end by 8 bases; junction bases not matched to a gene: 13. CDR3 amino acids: CASSLFFGTSSDEQFF. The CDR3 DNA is TGTGCCAGCAGCCTTTTTTTCGGGACTAGTTCGGATGAGCAGTTCTTC.

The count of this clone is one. CDR3 in amino acids: CASRAGPIPNTEAFF. In DNA, the CDR3 is TGTGCCAGCAGGGCGGGACCGATACCGAACACTGAAGCTTTCTTT. The rearrangement joins TRBV6-1 to TRBJ1-1, with TRBD1 as a possible D gene (5 bases). CDR3 size: 15 residues. The ends were cut back, 6 bases at V and 1 base at J, with 15 bases in the middle. Germline values: CDR1 MNHNS, CDR2 SASEGT.

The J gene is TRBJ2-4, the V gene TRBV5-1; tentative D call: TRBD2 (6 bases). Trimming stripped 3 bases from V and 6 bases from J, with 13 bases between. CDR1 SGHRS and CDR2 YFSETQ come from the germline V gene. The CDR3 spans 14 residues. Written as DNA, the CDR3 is TGCGCCAGCAGCTCCGGAGGGACGGCAAACATTCAGTACTTC. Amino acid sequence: CASSSGGTANIQYF.

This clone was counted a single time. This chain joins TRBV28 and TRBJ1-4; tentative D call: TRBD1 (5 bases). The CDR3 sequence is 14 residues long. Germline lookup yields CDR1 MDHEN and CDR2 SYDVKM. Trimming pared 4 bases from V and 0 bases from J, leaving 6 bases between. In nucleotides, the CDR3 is TGTGCCAGCAGTTGGGGGGCAACTAATGAAAAACTGTTTTTT. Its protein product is CASSWGATNEKLFF.

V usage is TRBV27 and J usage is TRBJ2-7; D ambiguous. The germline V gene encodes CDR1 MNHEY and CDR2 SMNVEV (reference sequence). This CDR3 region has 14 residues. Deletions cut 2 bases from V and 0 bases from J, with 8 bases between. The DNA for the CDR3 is TGTGCCAGCAGTTTAAGTCGGAGCTCCTACGAGCAGTACTTC. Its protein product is CASSLSRSSYEQYF.

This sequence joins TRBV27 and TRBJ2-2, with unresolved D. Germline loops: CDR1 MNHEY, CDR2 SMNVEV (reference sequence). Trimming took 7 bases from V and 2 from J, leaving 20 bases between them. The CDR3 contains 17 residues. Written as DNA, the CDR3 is TGTGCCAGCACCGTTTATCCCCCTCTAGATAACACCGGGGAGCTGTTTTTT. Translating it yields CASTVYPPLDNTGELFF.

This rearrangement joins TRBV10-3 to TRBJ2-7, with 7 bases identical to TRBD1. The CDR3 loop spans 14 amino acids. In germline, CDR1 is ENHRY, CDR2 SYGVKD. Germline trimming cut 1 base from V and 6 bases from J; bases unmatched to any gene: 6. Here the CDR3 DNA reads TGTGCCATCAGTGAGTTCGGACAGGCTGGCGAGCAGTACTTC. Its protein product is CAISEFGQAGEQYF.

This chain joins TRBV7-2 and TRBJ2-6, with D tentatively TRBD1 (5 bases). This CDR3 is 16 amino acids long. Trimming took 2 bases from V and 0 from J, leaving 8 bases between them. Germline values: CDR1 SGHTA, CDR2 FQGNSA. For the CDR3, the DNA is TGTGCCAGCAGCTTAAGGGGTACCTCTGGGGCCAACGTCCTGACTTTC. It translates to CASSLRGTSGANVLTF.

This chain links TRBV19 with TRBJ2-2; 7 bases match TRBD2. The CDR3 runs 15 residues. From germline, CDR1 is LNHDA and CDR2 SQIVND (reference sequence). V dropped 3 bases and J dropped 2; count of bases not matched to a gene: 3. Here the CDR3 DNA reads TGTGCCAGTAGTATCACGGGAGGAAACACCGGGGAGCTGTTTTTT. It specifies CASSITGGNTGELFF.

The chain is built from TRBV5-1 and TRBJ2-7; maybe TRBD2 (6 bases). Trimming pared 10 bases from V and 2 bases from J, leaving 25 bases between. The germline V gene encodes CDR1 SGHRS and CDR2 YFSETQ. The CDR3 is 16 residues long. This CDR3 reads CASSRATSSGAYEQYF. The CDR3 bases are TGCGCCTCGAGCCGGGCCACGAGTTCGGGAGCCTACGAGCAGTACTTC.

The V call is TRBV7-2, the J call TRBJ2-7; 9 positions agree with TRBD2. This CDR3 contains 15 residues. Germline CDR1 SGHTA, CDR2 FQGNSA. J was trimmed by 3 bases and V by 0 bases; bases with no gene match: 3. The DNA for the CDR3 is TGTGCCAGCAGCTTAGCCTCTAGCGGGAACTACGAGCAGTACTTC. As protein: CASSLASSGNYEQYF.

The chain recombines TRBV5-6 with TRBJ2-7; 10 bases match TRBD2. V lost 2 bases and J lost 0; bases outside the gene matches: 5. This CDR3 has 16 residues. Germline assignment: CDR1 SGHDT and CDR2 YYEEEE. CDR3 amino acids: CASSFQAGGSSYEQYF. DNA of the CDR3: TGTGCCAGCAGCTTTCAAGCGGGAGGGAGCTCCTACGAGCAGTACTTC.

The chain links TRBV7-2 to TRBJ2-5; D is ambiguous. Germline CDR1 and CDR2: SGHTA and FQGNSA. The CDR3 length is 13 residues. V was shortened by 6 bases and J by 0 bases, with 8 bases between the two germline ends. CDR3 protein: CASRPTYQETQYF. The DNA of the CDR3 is TGTGCCAGCAGGCCAACGTACCAAGAGACCCAGTACTTC.

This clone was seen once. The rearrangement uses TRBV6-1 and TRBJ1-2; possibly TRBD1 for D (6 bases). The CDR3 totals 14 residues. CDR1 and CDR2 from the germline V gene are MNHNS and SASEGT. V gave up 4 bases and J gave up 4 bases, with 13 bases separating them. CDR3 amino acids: CASSASGTFYGYTF. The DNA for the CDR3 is TGTGCCAGCAGTGCCTCCGGGACATTCTATGGCTACACCTTC.

CDR3 amino acids: CASSKSNYGYTF. As DNA, the CDR3 is TGTGCCAGCAGTAAGTCTAACTATGGCTACACCTTC. The V gene is TRBV6-1, the J gene TRBJ1-2; the D is unclear. V dropped 5 bases and J dropped 0 bases, with 4 bases sitting between them. This CDR3 is 12 amino acids long. From germline, CDR1 is MNHNS and CDR2 SASEGT.

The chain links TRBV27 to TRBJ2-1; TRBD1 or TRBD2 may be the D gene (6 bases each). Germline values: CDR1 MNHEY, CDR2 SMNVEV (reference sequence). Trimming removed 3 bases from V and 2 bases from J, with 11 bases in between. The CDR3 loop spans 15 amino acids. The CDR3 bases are TGTGCCAGCAGTTTGGAGGGGGGAGCCTACAATGAGCAGTTCTTC. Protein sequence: CASSLEGGAYNEQFF.

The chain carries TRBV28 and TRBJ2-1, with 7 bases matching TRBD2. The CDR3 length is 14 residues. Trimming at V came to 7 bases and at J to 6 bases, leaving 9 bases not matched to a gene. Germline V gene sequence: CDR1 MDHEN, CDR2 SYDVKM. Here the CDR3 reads CASKAGRAGNEQFF. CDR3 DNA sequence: TGTGCCAGCAAAGCGGGGCGAGCGGGCAATGAGCAGTTCTTC.